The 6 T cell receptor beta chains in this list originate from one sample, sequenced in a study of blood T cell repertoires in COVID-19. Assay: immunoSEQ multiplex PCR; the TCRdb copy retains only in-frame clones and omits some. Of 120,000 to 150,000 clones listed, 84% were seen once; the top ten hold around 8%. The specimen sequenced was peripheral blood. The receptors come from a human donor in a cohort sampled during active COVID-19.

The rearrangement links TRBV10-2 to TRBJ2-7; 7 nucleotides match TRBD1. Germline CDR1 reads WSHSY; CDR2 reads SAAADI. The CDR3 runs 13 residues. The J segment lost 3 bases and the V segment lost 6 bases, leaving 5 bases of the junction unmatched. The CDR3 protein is CASSRDRGYEQYF. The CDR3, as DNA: TGCGCCAGCAGCCGGGACAGAGGCTACGAGCAGTACTTC.

CDR3 residues: CASRITGVTDTQYF. For the CDR3, the DNA is TGTGCCAGCAGAATAACAGGGGTCACAGATACGCAGTATTTT. This chain joins TRBV6-5 and TRBJ2-3; 7 bases match TRBD1. The CDR3 is 14 residues long. V lost 6 bases, J lost 2 bases, and 5 bases stayed unmatched. Germline lookup yields CDR1 MNHEY and CDR2 SVGAGI.

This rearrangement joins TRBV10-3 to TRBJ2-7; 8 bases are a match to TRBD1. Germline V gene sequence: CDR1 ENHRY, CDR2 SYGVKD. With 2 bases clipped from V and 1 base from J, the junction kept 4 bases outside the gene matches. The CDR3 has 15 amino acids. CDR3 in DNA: TGTGCCATCAGTGAGGCGGACAGGGTATCCTACGAGCAGTACTTC. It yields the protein CAISEADRVSYEQYF.

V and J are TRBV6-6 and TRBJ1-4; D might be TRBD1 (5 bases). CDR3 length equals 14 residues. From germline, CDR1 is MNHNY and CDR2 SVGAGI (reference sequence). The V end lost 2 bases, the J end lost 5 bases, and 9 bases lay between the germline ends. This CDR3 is CASSYGRVNEKLFF. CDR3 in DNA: TGTGCCAGCAGTTACGGCAGGGTGAATGAAAAACTGTTTTTT.

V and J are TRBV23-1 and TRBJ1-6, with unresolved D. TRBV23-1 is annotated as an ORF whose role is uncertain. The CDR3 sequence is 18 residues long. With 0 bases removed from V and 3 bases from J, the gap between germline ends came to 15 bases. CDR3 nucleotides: TGCGCCAGCAGTCAATCGTTCAGGTCACCGTACTATAATTCACCCCTCCACTTT. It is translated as CASSQSFRSPYYNSPLHF.

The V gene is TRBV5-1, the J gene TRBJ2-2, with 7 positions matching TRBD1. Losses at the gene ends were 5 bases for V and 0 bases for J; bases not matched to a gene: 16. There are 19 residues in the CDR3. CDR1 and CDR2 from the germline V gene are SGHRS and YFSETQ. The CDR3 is CASSKPGQPNDANTGELFF. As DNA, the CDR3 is TGCGCCAGCAGTAAACCGGGACAGCCAAACGACGCGAACACCGGGGAGCTGTTTTTT.